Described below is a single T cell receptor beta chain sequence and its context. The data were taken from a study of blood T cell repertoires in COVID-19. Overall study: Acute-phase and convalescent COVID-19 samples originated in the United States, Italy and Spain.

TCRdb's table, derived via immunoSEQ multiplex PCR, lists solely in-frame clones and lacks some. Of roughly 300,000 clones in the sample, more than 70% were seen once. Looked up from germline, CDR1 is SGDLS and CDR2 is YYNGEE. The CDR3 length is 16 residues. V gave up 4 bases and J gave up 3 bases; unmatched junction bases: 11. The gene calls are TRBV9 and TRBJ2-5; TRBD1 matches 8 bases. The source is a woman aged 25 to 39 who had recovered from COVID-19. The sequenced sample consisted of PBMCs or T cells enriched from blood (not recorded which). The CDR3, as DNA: TGTGCCAGCAGCCCCCTCAGGACAGGGATGGAAGAGACCCAGTACTTC. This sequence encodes CASSPLRTGMEETQYF.